This paragraph covers one T cell receptor beta chain sequence. Original data processing: Estimation of nucleated cell counts relied on the amplification of reference gene primers. Using immunoSEQ multiplex PCR, the repertoire was profiled, and TCRdb retains in-frame clones only, with some absent. V and J calls and clone size are as listed in that table; D and trimming were resolved from the DNA. The repertoire holds about 80,000 clones, with roughly 84% as singletons. J gave up 4 bases and V 3 bases, and 4 bases lay outside the gene matches. There are 14 residues in the CDR3. Looked up from germline, CDR1 is SGHAT and CDR2 is FQNNGV. The data belong to a study of blood T cell repertoires in COVID-19.

The sequenced sample consisted of peripheral blood. The receptor was derived from a man in his fifties with acute or convalescent COVID-19. This chain uses TRBV11-2 with TRBJ2-3; 7 nucleotides agree with TRBD1. The CDR3 coding sequence is TGTGCCAGCAGCTTGCTAGGACAGGCAGATACGCAGTATTTT. This gives the protein CASSLLGQADTQYF.